The TCR beta chain described here comes from a study of blood T cell repertoires in COVID-19. Overall study: T cells, B-cell-depleted T cells, or PBMCs provided the cDNA or gDNA that served as material.

CDR1 SGHRS and CDR2 YFSETQ come from the germline V gene. The CDR3 has 15 residues. Trimming removed 4 bases from V and 4 bases from J; junction bases left unmatched: 6. How the authors handled the data: Using reference gene primer amplification, nucleated cell counts were estimated. This table comes from immunoSEQ multiplex PCR, and its TCRdb copy is limited to in-frame clones, with some not included. That table furnishes V, J and clone size, whereas the DNA furnished D and trimming. Here the sample spans 380,000 or so clones, more than 70% being singletons. Sequencing was carried out using peripheral blood. The sequence derives from a man aged 35 to 55 with acute or convalescent COVID-19. V and J are TRBV5-1 and TRBJ2-2; 8 nucleotides line up with TRBD2. The CDR3 bases are TGCGCCAGCAGCCTCAGCGGGAGCTTCACCGGGGAGCTGTTTTTT. It yields the protein CASSLSGSFTGELFF.